The TCR beta chain under discussion was sequenced for a study of cytomegalovirus exposure and HLA in healthy donors. Study outcomes and limitations: Analysis performed later found roughly 18,000 TCR beta sequences associated with HLA alleles at 0.05 false discovery rate. In presence/absence analyses, roughly uniform sequencing depth across donors was assumed. TCR beta V segments were, for the most part, productive about 87% or about 30% of the time in an earlier analysis.

Sampled while nominally healthy, donors likely had unrecorded immune exposures. Vbeta (60) and Jbeta (13) primers were used in the PCR. Method: immunoSEQ multiplex PCR; TCRdb's copy keeps in-frame clones and lacks some. This sample has 200,000 to 250,000 clones, with approximately 80% found just once. The CDR3 runs to 15 residues. V was clipped by 8 bases and J by 3 bases, with 16 bases between them. The V gene's germline CDR1 is SNHLY and CDR2 FYNNEI. With respect to this clone: Its specificity is not known.

The sequence was obtained from a man in his forties or fifties in good health and CMV-seronegative. The chain has TRBV2 and TRBJ2-2; tentatively, D is TRBD2 (5 bases). Sequencing was performed on PBMCs. CDR3 residues: CASGWLAHYTGELFF. The CDR3 DNA is TGTGCCAGCGGGTGGCTAGCACATTACACCGGGGAGCTGTTTTTT.